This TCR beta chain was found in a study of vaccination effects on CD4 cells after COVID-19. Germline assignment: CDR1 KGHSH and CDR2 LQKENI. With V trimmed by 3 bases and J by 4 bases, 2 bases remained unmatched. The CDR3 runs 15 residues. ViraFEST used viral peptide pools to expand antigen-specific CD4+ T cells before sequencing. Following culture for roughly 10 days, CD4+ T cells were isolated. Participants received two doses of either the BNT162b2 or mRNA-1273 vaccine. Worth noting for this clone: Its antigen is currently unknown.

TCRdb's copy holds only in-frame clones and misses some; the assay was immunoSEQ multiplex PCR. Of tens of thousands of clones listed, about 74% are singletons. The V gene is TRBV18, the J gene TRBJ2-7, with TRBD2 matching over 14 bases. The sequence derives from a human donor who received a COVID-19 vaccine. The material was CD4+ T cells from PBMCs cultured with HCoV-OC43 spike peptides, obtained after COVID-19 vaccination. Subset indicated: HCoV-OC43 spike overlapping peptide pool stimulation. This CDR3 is CASSPGTSGSYEQYF. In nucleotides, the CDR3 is TGTGCCAGCTCACCCGGGACTAGCGGGAGTTACGAGCAGTACTTC.